This TCR beta chain is from a study of shared clonotypes between healthy human individuals. Trimming removed 7 bases from V and 5 bases from J, with 9 bases in between. The CDR3 runs 11 residues. Germline V lookup: CDR1 SNHLY, CDR2 FYNNEI. Data came from immunoSEQ multiplex PCR; TCRdb stores just in-frame clones and leaves some out. The profile covers about 2.4 million clones, with about 92% appearing a single time and over 0.12% taken by the ten largest. The J gene is TRBJ2-7, the V gene TRBV2; a weak D match, TRBD1 (5 bases). The sequenced sample consisted of naive CD4+ T cells sorted from blood. Subset given: CD45RA+ positively selected. The receptor's source is a man aged 18 to 30 in good health. The CDR3 coding sequence is TGTGCCAGCAAGGTCAGGGACGAGCAGTACTTC. Translated: CASKVRDEQYF.